This T cell receptor (beta chain) was captured by sequencing in a study of blood T cell repertoires in COVID-19. Study-level information: PBMCs, B-cell-depleted T cells, or T cells provided the cDNA or gDNA that made up the material.

In the study's own analysis: Amplification with reference gene primers provided the estimates of nucleated cell counts. Measured with immunoSEQ multiplex PCR; TCRdb has only the in-frame clones, and not every one. V, J and clone size are those of that table, while D and trimming were read from the DNA. The data hold a few hundred thousand clones, with 75% to 90% observed a single time. The clonotype comes from a woman aged 45 to 65 with COVID-19, enrolled during active disease. Sequenced input: peripheral blood.

DNA of the CDR3: TGTGCCAGCTCACCACCGGACAGAATAAGAAACACCATATATTTT. Its translation: CASSPPDRIRNTIYF. The chain employs TRBV18 and TRBJ1-3; TRBD1 might be the D (6 bases). CDR3 size: 15 residues. Trimming took 0 bases from V and 5 from J, leaving 11 bases between them. Per germline, CDR1 KGHSH and CDR2 LQKENI.